This T cell receptor (beta chain) was sequenced in a study of human T cells and chemical hapten exposure. The time point: patch test 1, 2 weeks after DPC sensitization. The treatment is: therapeutic diphenylcyclopropenone sensitization with weekly scalp DPC. This clonotype was recorded many times. From the RACE reads, TCRdb called clonotypes with MiXCR, one entry per CDR3 protein. The sample carries some 83,000 distinct CDR3 sequences, around 11% recorded once. The CDR3 totals 16 residues. Between the trimmed V and J ends, which lost 4 bases and 10 bases, there was a span of 20 bases. The chain couples TRBV12-3 or TRBV12-4 to TRBJ1-6, with D perhaps TRBD1 (6 bases). The sequenced sample was whole blood, obtained in connection with sensitization to the hapten diphenylcyclopropenone (DPC). This TCR came from a woman aged 50 to 65 with alopecia areata. Some clones in this sample may be carry-over from other donors' samples. CDR3 DNA: TGTGCCAGCAGTTCGGGTCGAGGGGGGCGCAGGTCACCCCTCCACTTT. This sequence encodes CASSSGRGGRRSPLHF.